Listed below are T cell receptor beta chains from one sample, sequenced in a study of CD8+ T cells in alopecia areata. Clones were sequenced by immunoSEQ multiplex PCR, and TCRdb holds only the in-frame ones, with some missing. The repertoire includes some 190,000 clones, around 51% of them detected once, and 10% sits in the top ten. The sequences come from CD8+ T cells sorted from blood, collected around week 54, from a patient treated with tofacitinib. The origin of the receptors is a human donor with alopecia areata. The CDR3 runs from the conserved cysteine through the conserved F or W. D genes are given only for firm matches. Size values are once, few and many counts, or a class for expanded clones, and some rows have none.

V,J,D,size,DNA,CDR3
TRBV29-1,TRBJ2-1,NA,few,TGCAGCGTTGTACCGGGATTGAGGGACTACAATGAGCAGTTCTTC,CSVVPGLRDYNEQFF
TRBV29-1,TRBJ2-3,TRBD2,few,TGCAGCGCTAGCGGGGTCTCTAGCACAGATACGCAGTATTTT,CSASGVSSTDTQYF
TRBV6-5,TRBJ2-2,NA,NA,TGTGCCAGCAGTTACCTGGTACAGACCCGAACCGGGGAGCTGTTTTTT,CASSYLVQTRTGELFF
TRBV29-1,TRBJ2-7,NA,few,TGCAGCGTAGGACGGAGCTCCTACGAGCAGTACTTC,CSVGRSSYEQYF
TRBV2,TRBJ1-2,NA,few,TGTGCCAGCAGGAGAGAAGCCCTTGGCTACACCTTC,CASRREALGYTF
TRBV29-1,TRBJ1-5,NA,few,TGCAGCGTTGTGGGACAACCAAATCAGCCCCAGCATTTT,CSVVGQPNQPQHF
TRBV30,TRBJ1-1,NA,NA,TGTGCCTGGAGGGTTCTCAGATCCACTGAAGCTTTCTTT,CAWRVLRSTEAFF
TRBV5-1,TRBJ2-7,TRBD1,NA,TGCGCCAGCAGCTGGGGACAGGGCTACGAGCAGTACTTC,CASSWGQGYEQYF
TRBV6-1,TRBJ1-2,TRBD1,NA,TGTGCCAGCAGTCGACAGGGGCCGCGGGGCTACACCTTC,CASSRQGPRGYTF
TRBV7-6,TRBJ2-7,TRBD1,NA,TGTGCCAGCAGCGTGACAGGGAAAAACGAGCAGTACTTC,CASSVTGKNEQYF
TRBV6-5,TRBJ2-1,NA,NA,TGTGCCGTGCAGTATCAGGCTGAGCAGTTCTTC,CAVQYQAEQFF
TRBV14,TRBJ2-7,TRBD1,NA,TGTGCCAGCAGTCGGACAGGGGGCGCATACGAGCAGTACTTC,CASSRTGGAYEQYF
TRBV6-5,TRBJ2-2,NA,NA,TGTGCCAGCAGCGCACTAGGGAACACCGGGGAGCTGTTTTTT,CASSALGNTGELFF
TRBV7-8,TRBJ1-1,NA,NA,TGTGCCAGCAGCTTGACAGTAATGAACACTGAAGCTTTCTTT,CASSLTVMNTEAFF
TRBV2,TRBJ2-3,TRBD2,few,TGTGCCAGCTCTCTAGAAGTTGTAGCGGGGCCTGATACGCAGTATTTT,CASSLEVVAGPDTQYF
TRBV27,TRBJ1-2,NA,NA,TGTGCCAGCAGTCCTACGCCCTGGACAGTCTTCTATGGCTACACCTTC,CASSPTPWTVFYGYTF
TRBV13,TRBJ1-2,NA,NA,TGTGCCAGCAGCTCGGGATCCTATGGCTACACCTTC,CASSSGSYGYTF
TRBV9,TRBJ2-7,NA,NA,TGTGCCAGCAGCGGCACACAGAGCTCCTACGAGCAGTACTTC,CASSGTQSSYEQYF
TRBV27,TRBJ2-3,NA,NA,TGTGCCAGCATGGGGAGCACAGATACGCAGTATTTT,CASMGSTDTQYF
TRBV7-8,TRBJ2-5,NA,NA,TGTGCCAGCAGCTCGGACACGTTCCCGCAAGAGACCCAGTACTTC,CASSSDTFPQETQYF
TRBV19,TRBJ1-6,NA,medium-sized,TGTGCCAGTAGTATGAGGACGCAGAATTCACCCCTCCACTTT,CASSMRTQNSPLHF
TRBV13,TRBJ2-5,TRBD1,few,TGTGCCAGCAGTTCCTCCGGGACAGAAGAAGAGACCCAGTACTTC,CASSSSGTEEETQYF
TRBV2,TRBJ2-3,TRBD1,NA,TGTGCCAGCACATCTCAGGGGGCAGGGGATACGCAGTATTTT,CASTSQGAGDTQYF
TRBV6-5,TRBJ2-7,NA,NA,TGTGCCAGCAGGGTAGGGACCGCTAGCTCCTACGAGCAGTACTTC,CASRVGTASSYEQYF
TRBV10-3,TRBJ2-3,NA,NA,TGTGCCATCAGTGACAGCCCAATTGGGGACGACACAGATACGCAGTATTTT,CAISDSPIGDDTDTQYF
TRBV5-4,TRBJ1-1,NA,NA,TGTGCCAGCTGGGGCCACGGTTACACTGAAGCTTTCTTT,CASWGHGYTEAFF
TRBV11-2,TRBJ1-5,NA,NA,TGTGCCAGCAGCTTAGGGGGCGATAGCAATCAGCCCCAGCATTTT,CASSLGGDSNQPQHF
TRBV7-9,TRBJ1-5,NA,NA,TGTGCCAGCAGCTTATCCCCCAATCAGCCCCAGCATTTT,CASSLSPNQPQHF
TRBV30,TRBJ2-7,NA,NA,TGTGCCTGGAGTGAACAGCACTACGAGCAGTACTTC,CAWSEQHYEQYF
TRBV11-2,TRBJ1-2,NA,NA,TGTGCCAGCAGCGGAGGGTATGCGGGCTATGGCTACACCTTC,CASSGGYAGYGYTF